This TCR beta chain was documented in a study of T cell repertoires in cytomegalovirus infection (dated by TCRdb to between 2018 and 2021). For the wider study: Alongside well-studied HLA-B-restricted epitopes, the peptide stimulations were aimed at recently identified HLA-C-restricted CMV epitopes, whose presentation resists viral immunomodulation. Donor HLA type was relevant to the analysis, because carriage of CMV infection together with the matching HLA type was indicated by public TCR beta signatures.

This sample was sequenced with an Illumina HiSeq 1500. TCRdb redid the processing of the public reads, applying fastp at Q25 and MiXCR, and retained in-frame beta chains. Rows are unified per CDR3 protein, each entry keeping the most common DNA and genes. Across this sample there are 700,000 to 950,000 distinct CDR3 sequences, with approximately 29% seen only once. Together, the top ten hold approximately 13% of the sample. The sample's treatment or condition label, in plain terms: in vitro stimulation with specific CMV peptide epitopes to enrich CMV-specific T cells. Note on this clonotype: The antigen this receptor binds is unknown. Base qualities are missing; no much larger clone stands one base away.

Beyond this particular receptor, the publication reports: The ex vivo response was dominated by HLA-C-restricted CMV-specific TCR beta clonotypes, and the single most frequent clonotype in two of eight donors was supplied by these HLA-C-restricted clonotypes. Cumulative frequency of public TCR beta family members discriminated carriers of CMV infection plus the relevant HLA type in this cohort and an independent approximately 370-donor cohort.

The TCR sequence derives from a human donor in good health (CMV status not recorded). Some clones in this sample may be carry-over from other donors' samples. The source material was cultured CD8+ T cells from PBMCs, sampled from culture after CMV antigen stimulation.

The CDR3 corresponds to CASSYRTGSSYEQYF. The sequenced DNA: TGTGCCAGCAGTTACCGGACAGGGAGCTCCTACGAGCAGTACTTC. The sequence joins TRBV6-6 to TRBJ2-7, with 8 junctional bases fitting TRBD1. In the germline V gene (reference sequence), CDR1 corresponds to MNHNY and CDR2 to SVGAGI. Unmatched junction bases come to 3, with V trimmed by 2 bases and J by 0 bases. Taken from cysteine to phenylalanine, the CDR3 has 15 residues. Only the CDR3 region is kept as DNA, spanning 45 bases read in frame from base 1.